The T cell receptor (beta chain) under discussion was sequenced for a study of T cells in placental villitis. Concerning the study at large: Two of the control placentae were obtained from preterm deliveries, but no significant pathology was found on examination. To test an allograft-versus-infection hypothesis, the study compared placental TCR-beta repertoires across three groups: villitis of unknown etiology, unaffected controls matched for gestational age, and infectious villitis. Points the paper makes about the study in general: Higher CMV-specific clone frequencies were found in infectious CMV cases than in villitis of unknown etiology (roughly 0.012 vs 0.00096), and no difference in CMV-specific clone frequencies was seen between villitis of unknown etiology and controls. Bulk tissue sequencing could not distinguish helper, regulatory or cytotoxic T cells, nor maternal versus fetal T cells, and excluded gamma-delta receptors. Clonality was higher in villitis of unknown etiology placentae than in controls (median about 0.059 versus 0.0061, p=0.0025), which points to clonal expansion. Small amounts of decidua were contained in the paraffin blocks, so some of the captured T cells, especially in controls, may have been decidual rather than villous infiltrates.

The CDR3 starts with the cysteine, ends with the phenylalanine, and has 12 residues. Of all the DNA, just the CDR3 is kept, 36 bases in frame from base 1. Via the germline V gene, CDR1 is LGHNA and CDR2 YNFKEQ. V is clipped by 4 bases and J by 5 bases, and the sequence between their germline boundaries is 8 bases long. In the case of this clone: No antigen is known for it. It has no much larger one-base neighbor in the sample; base qualities were not kept.

Amplification of TCR-beta CDR3 regions from genomic DNA was performed with the immunoSEQ v4 bias-controlled multiplex PCR assay, which was run blinded to group allocation. To estimate the quantities of nucleated cells and T cells in each sample, reference gene primers were included together with the TCR-beta primers. Sequencing of the libraries was performed on an Illumina MiSeq with a 100-cycle paired-end protocol. From the authors' description of their analysis: The immunoSEQ Analyzer software was used to calculate diversity and richness, with richness measured by iChao1 and clonality based on Pielou evenness and Shannon diversity (range 0-1, where higher values mean less diversity). Using confidence 3 and substitution 2, CDR3 amino acid sequences together with their V/J genes were queried against VDJdb for CMV, EBV and influenza A specificities. The Morisita-Horn index was used to assess TCR-beta amino acid clonotype overlap between villitis of unknown etiology, infectious villitis and control repertoires. Entries here come from immuneACCESS through TCRdb and include only in-frame sequences with V and J called. Some clones fail to appear in such tables; in the studies checked, an unresolved V gene covers under half of the shortfall, and the cause of the remainder is unknown. The V and J calls and clone size are taken from that table; D and trimming were inferred from the DNA. The sample table records fewer than 950 clones; about 97% of these occur just once. The top ten hold over 2.5% of the sample.

Roughly 10 placentae without villitis served as controls and were matched to the villitis of unknown etiology cases on gestational age at delivery. Placentae were collected after delivery and examined grossly and histologically before archival tissue was selected. Five 10-micron scrolls were cut from each FFPE block, and DNA was isolated using the AllPrep DNA/RNA FFPE Tissue kit. NanoDrop was used to check DNA concentration and purity, and a Bioanalyzer was used to assess RNA quality. The sample was placental tissue containing maternal and fetal cells. The TCR was taken from a human donor in good health; the placental T cells may come from both mother and fetus. This sequence uses TRBV4-2 and TRBJ1-1, and the D gene may be TRBD1, 6 bases matching. The CDR3 region: CASSLQGTEAFF. The DNA sequence is as follows: TGTGCCAGCAGCCTTCAGGGGACTGAAGCTTTCTTT.